The 8 T cell receptor beta chains presented below share a single source sample, sequenced in a study of CD8 T cells in ankylosing spondylitis. TCRdb fed the 5' RACE reads into MiXCR, producing one record per CDR3 protein. Of approximately 140,000 distinct CDR3 sequences listed, about a tenth are singletons. The sample was blood, either unsorted or a sorted T cell fraction (not recorded which). The source of these receptors is a male donor with ankylosing spondylitis or in good health (not recorded which).

This clonotype was observed at least ten times. The rearrangement uses TRBV5-1 and TRBJ1-2; 9 nucleotides agree with TRBD1. The V segment lost 0 bases and the J segment 7 bases; nucleotides outside the gene matches: 10. The CDR3 length is 16 residues. Germline-derived CDR1 and CDR2 are SGHRS and YFSETQ. The CDR3 nucleotides read TGCGCCAGCAGCTTGGCCGAACTAACAGGGGGCCGTGGCTACACCTTC. Encoded protein: CASSLAELTGGRGYTF.

There are many counts of this clonotype. The CDR3 sequence is CSVDFPELGTDTQYF. In DNA form, the CDR3 reads TGCAGCGTTGACTTTCCGGAACTGGGCACAGATACGCAGTATTTT. The rearrangement joins TRBV29-1 to TRBJ2-3; D gene ambiguous. The CDR3 is 15 amino acids. Germline V lookup: CDR1 SQVTM, CDR2 ANQGSEA. Deletions cut 3 bases from V and 1 base from J, with 14 bases between.

At least ten counts were recorded for this clonotype. This chain connects TRBV20-1 to TRBJ2-1; D possibly corresponds to TRBD2 (6 bases). The V end lost 3 bases, the J end lost 0 bases, and 12 bases lay between the germline ends. This CDR3 spans 15 amino acids. Germline V gives CDR1 DFQATT, CDR2 SNEGSKA (reference sequence). CDR3 in amino acids: CSARERASSYNEQFF. In DNA form, the CDR3 reads TGCAGTGCTAGGGAGCGGGCCAGCTCCTACAATGAGCAGTTCTTC.

This clonotype was counted ten times or more. The rearrangement uses TRBV29-1 and TRBJ2-3, with a possible D match to TRBD2 (6 bases). Trimming shortened V by 5 bases and J by 4 bases, and 16 bases separated the two germline ends. Germline lookup yields CDR1 SQVTM and CDR2 ANQGSEA. The length of the CDR3 is 14 residues. CDR3 nucleotide sequence: TGCAGCGTTAGGACTATTCCGGATCCAGATACGCAGTATTTT. Its protein is CSVRTIPDPDTQYF.

In this sample, this clonotype turned up many times. The chain employs TRBV7-2 and TRBJ1-1; no clear D gene. Germline values: CDR1 SGHTA, CDR2 FQGNSA. The CDR3 length is 14 residues. Trimming left V 7 bases short and J 2 bases short, with 14 bases between. The CDR3 DNA follows: TGTGCCAGCACTTATTGGGAGTACAACACTGAAGCTTTCTTT. It encodes CASTYWEYNTEAFF.

Many counts were recorded for this clonotype. V gene TRBV4-3 combines with J gene TRBJ2-1, with 12 bases matching TRBD2. Germline V gene lookup returns CDR1 LGHNA and CDR2 YSLEER. Losses at the gene ends were 1 base for V and 7 bases for J; bases not matched to a gene: 8. The CDR3 is 17 residues long. CDR3 nucleotides: TGCGCCAGCAGCCAAGGGTCTAGCGGGAGGGCTGGGAATGAGCAGTTCTTC. It is translated as CASSQGSSGRAGNEQFF.

This clonotype was seen a handful of times. The chain employs TRBV7-9 and TRBJ1-4, with a weak D call TRBD1 (5 bases). The CDR3 contains 14 residues. CDR1 and CDR2 (germline): SEHNR, FQNEAQ (reference sequence). Trimming cost V 5 bases and J 8 bases, with 15 bases left between them. The CDR3 protein is CASSPNGAQEKLFF. The CDR3 bases are TGTGCCAGCAGCCCTAATGGGGCCCAGGAAAAACTGTTTTTT.

This clonotype occurred many times. This chain links TRBV2 with TRBJ2-1, with 10 bases aligning to TRBD1. The length of the CDR3 is 14 residues. Germline V gene sequence: CDR1 SNHLY, CDR2 FYNNEI. J gave up 7 bases and V 5 bases, and 5 bases lay outside the gene matches. In nucleotides, the CDR3 is TGTGCCAGCAGTACCCGGACAGGGGGTAATGAGCAGTTCTTC. This sequence encodes CASSTRTGGNEQFF.